This TCR beta chain was sequenced for a study of T cell responses to AZD1222 COVID-19 vaccine. V shed 0 bases and J shed 7 bases, with 17 bases lying between them. Germline lookup yields CDR1 SGHRS and CDR2 YFSETQ. The CDR3 is 15 amino acids. Of note for this clone: Its cognate antigen is unknown.

Study conclusions and caveats: The donor cohort was predominantly white British with a female majority, and clonal diversity may have been underestimated. Baseline testing showed seropositivity in only 5 or 6 AZD1222 recipients. Nearly half of spike-specific TCRs reportedly go after variant regions that carry no mutations.

Repertoires were generated with immunoSEQ multiplex PCR, while TCRdb's copy carries only in-frame clones and drops some. The sample contains around 96,000 clones, approximately 90% of which appear only once. The sequence was collected from an adult who received the AZD1222 COVID-19 vaccine. The sample here was peripheral blood, taken 28 days after the second AZD1222 dose. The gene calls are TRBV5-1 and TRBJ2-7; tentatively, D is TRBD1 or TRBD2 (5 bases each). CDR3 bases: TGCGCCAGCAGCTTGGATGTGGGGCCTTCGGGGGAGCAGTACTTC. Protein product: CASSLDVGPSGEQYF. The full variable domain, completed using reference TRBV5-1 and TRBJ2-7, is KAGVTQTPRYLIKTRGQQVTLSCSPISGHRSVSWYQQTPGQGLQFLFEYFSETQRNKGNFPGRFSGRQFSNSRSEMNVSTLELGDSALYLCASSLDVGPSGEQYFGPGTRLTVT.